The rows below give T cell receptor beta chains drawn from one sample of a study of blood T cell repertoires in COVID-19. Clones were sequenced by immunoSEQ multiplex PCR, and TCRdb holds only the in-frame ones, with some missing. The sample yields about 24,000 clones, about 81% seen once. Sequenced sample: peripheral blood. Every receptor here comes from a human donor in a cohort sampled during active COVID-19. CDR3s leave out the opening cysteine and the closing phenylalanine or tryptophan.

j_call: TRBJ1-2
v_call: TRBV5-1
cdr3_aa: ASSPPGGLHGYT

j_call: TRBJ2-7
v_call: TRBV7-2
cdr3_aa: ASTSQGGPYEQY

j_call: TRBJ2-5
v_call: TRBV7-9
cdr3_aa: ASSLTRDHLMAQY

j_call: TRBJ2-7
v_call: TRBV5-1
cdr3_aa: ASSVSSGRYEQY

j_call: TRBJ2-3
v_call: TRBV28
cdr3_aa: ASSFISGTDTQY

j_call: TRBJ2-7
v_call: TRBV21-1
cdr3_aa: ASSKAKAESYEQY

j_call: TRBJ2-7
v_call: TRBV11-3
cdr3_aa: ASNDRGSSYEQY

j_call: TRBJ2-5
v_call: TRBV14
cdr3_aa: ASSPRQGAGEKTQY

j_call: TRBJ1-3
v_call: TRBV28
cdr3_aa: ASSPDIAGGNTIY

j_call: TRBJ1-2
v_call: TRBV19
cdr3_aa: ASSIVRGQSTNYGYT

j_call: TRBJ1-6
v_call: TRBV7-8
cdr3_aa: ASSLVEGNSPLH

j_call: TRBJ1-6
v_call: TRBV5-4
cdr3_aa: ASSLGATGGSPLH

j_call: TRBJ2-3
v_call: TRBV5-1
cdr3_aa: ASSFERGNTDTQY

j_call: TRBJ1-2
v_call: TRBV5-6
cdr3_aa: ASSSGQGFHYGYT

j_call: TRBJ2-6
v_call: TRBV5-1
cdr3_aa: ASSFGDRDGANVLT

j_call: TRBJ1-4
v_call: TRBV28
cdr3_aa: ASSPTGGATNEKLF

j_call: TRBJ2-4
v_call: TRBV4-2
cdr3_aa: ASSQESAAKNIQY

j_call: TRBJ1-5
v_call: TRBV27
cdr3_aa: ASSLSSGQGRQPQH

j_call: TRBJ2-7
v_call: TRBV7-9
cdr3_aa: ASSPGQGKYEQY

j_call: TRBJ1-6
v_call: TRBV7-9
cdr3_aa: ASGRGSSYNSPLH

j_call: TRBJ1-1
v_call: TRBV19
cdr3_aa: ASSLNEVAF

j_call: TRBJ2-7
v_call: TRBV12-3/TRBV12-4
cdr3_aa: ASSGTSIHEQY

j_call: TRBJ2-1
v_call: TRBV10-3
cdr3_aa: AISGRAMGEQF

j_call: TRBJ2-2
v_call: TRBV27
cdr3_aa: ASSTIYRGTDTGELF

j_call: TRBJ1-5
v_call: TRBV7-2
cdr3_aa: ASSLPTSGNQPQH

j_call: TRBJ1-2
v_call: TRBV12-3/TRBV12-4
cdr3_aa: ASSWGPYGYT

j_call: TRBJ2-3
v_call: TRBV5-1
cdr3_aa: ASSSRQDTDTQY

j_call: TRBJ2-7
v_call: TRBV7-9
cdr3_aa: ASSLEDRVEQY

j_call: TRBJ2-6
v_call: TRBV6-2/TRBV6-3
cdr3_aa: ASSTGGAGANVLT

j_call: TRBJ2-1
v_call: TRBV5-4
cdr3_aa: ASSLPGGGGNEQF

j_call: TRBJ2-7
v_call: TRBV7-6
cdr3_aa: ASSPNSLAGGEQY

j_call: TRBJ2-5
v_call: TRBV18
cdr3_aa: ASSPPSSGGAKTQY

j_call: TRBJ1-2
v_call: TRBV28
cdr3_aa: ASSLHLGNGYT

j_call: TRBJ2-3
v_call: TRBV24-1
cdr3_aa: ATSERTSGRSTDTQY

j_call: TRBJ2-7
v_call: TRBV5-4
cdr3_aa: ASRPAGGYEQY

j_call: TRBJ2-3
v_call: TRBV3-1/TRBV3-2
cdr3_aa: ASSLASSGGASTDTQY

j_call: TRBJ1-2
v_call: TRBV19
cdr3_aa: ASSIGEGYYGYT

j_call: TRBJ1-1
v_call: TRBV10-3
cdr3_aa: AIRTGGSPEAF

j_call: TRBJ2-7
v_call: TRBV3-1/TRBV3-2
cdr3_aa: ASSQENAGGGNPYEQY

j_call: TRBJ2-1
v_call: TRBV27
cdr3_aa: ASSPDRVSSYNEQF

j_call: TRBJ2-5
v_call: TRBV10-3
cdr3_aa: AISAGTREAETQY